The TCR beta chain described here comes from a study of T cells in Graves' hyperthyroidism and ophthalmopathy. CDR1 and CDR2 from the germline V gene are SQVTM and ANQGSEA. V shed 8 bases and J shed 0 bases, with 15 bases lying between them. The CDR3 sequence is 14 residues long. This clonotype was observed at least ten times. Exclusions: uncontrolled infection, other autoimmune disease, pregnancy, lactation. Out of 10 ml of fresh peripheral blood came the PBMCs. RNA transcripts were the template for amplifying TCR beta CDR3 regions. First-round RT-PCR of the TCR CDR3 relied on the HTBI primer set. Each CDR3 protein gets one entry after TCRdb re-called the multiplex PCR reads with MiXCR. The sample includes roughly 420,000 distinct CDR3 sequences, 15% to 18% seen only once; the top ten take approximately 7.5%.

The chain joins TRBV29-1 to TRBJ2-3; maybe TRBD1 (6 bases). Material: blood. The sequence derives from a woman in her late teens or twenties with Graves' hyperthyroidism. CDR3 sequence reads: CSYSRGSSTDTQYF. The CDR3, as DNA: TGCAGCTATTCCAGGGGATCGAGCACAGATACGCAGTATTTT.